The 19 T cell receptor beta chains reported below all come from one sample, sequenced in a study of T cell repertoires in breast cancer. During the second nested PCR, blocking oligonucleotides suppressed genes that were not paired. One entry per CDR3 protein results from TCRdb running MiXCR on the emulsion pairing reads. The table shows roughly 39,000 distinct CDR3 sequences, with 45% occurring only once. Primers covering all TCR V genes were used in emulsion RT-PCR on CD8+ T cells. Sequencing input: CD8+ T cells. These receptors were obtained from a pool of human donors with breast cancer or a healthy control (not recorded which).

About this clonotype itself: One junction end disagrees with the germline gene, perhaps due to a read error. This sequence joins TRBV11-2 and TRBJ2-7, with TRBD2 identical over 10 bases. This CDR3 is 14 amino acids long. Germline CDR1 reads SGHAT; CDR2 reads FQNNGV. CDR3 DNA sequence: TGTGCCAGCACCCGGACTAGCGGCTCCTACGGGCAGTACTTC. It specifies CASTRTSGSYGQYF.

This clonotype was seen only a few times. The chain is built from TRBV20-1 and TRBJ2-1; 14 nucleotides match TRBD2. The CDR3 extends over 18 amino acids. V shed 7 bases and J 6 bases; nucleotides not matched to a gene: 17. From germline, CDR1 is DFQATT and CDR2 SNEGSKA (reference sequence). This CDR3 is CSVYGKTSGRGYGNEQFF. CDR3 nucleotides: TGCAGTGTCTACGGCAAGACTAGCGGGAGGGGTTATGGCAATGAGCAGTTCTTC.

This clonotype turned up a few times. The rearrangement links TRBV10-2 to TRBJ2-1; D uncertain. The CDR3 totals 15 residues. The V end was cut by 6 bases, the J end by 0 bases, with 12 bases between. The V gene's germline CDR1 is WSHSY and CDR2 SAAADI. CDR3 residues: CASSPEKSSYNEQFF. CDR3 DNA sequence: TGCGCCAGCAGCCCGGAGAAAAGCTCCTACAATGAGCAGTTCTTC.

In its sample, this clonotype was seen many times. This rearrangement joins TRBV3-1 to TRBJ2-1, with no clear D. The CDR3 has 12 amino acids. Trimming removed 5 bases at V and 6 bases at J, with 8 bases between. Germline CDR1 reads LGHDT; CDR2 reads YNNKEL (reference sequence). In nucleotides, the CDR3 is TGTGCCAGCAGCTCACCACGCAATGAGCAGTTCTTC. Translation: CASSSPRNEQFF.

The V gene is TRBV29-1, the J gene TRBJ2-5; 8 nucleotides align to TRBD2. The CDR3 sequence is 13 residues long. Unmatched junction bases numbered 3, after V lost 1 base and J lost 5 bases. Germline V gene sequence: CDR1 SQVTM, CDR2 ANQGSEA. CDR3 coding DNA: TGCAGCGTTGAAGTAGGCGGGAGGGAGACCCAGTACTTC. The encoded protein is CSVEVGGRETQYF.

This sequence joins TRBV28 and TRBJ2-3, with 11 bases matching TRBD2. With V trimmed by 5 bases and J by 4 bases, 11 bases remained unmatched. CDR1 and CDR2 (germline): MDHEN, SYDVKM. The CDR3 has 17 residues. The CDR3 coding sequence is TGTGCCAGCAGTATGGGACTAGCGGCCCGGGCCGCAGATACGCAGTATTTT. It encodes CASSMGLAARAADTQYF.

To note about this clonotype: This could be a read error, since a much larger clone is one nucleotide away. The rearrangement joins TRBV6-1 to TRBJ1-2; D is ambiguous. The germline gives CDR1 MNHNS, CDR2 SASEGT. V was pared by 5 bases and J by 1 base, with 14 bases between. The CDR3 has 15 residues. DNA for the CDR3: TGTGCCAGCAGTCCTTCCTGCACCCTTAACTATGGCTACACCTTC. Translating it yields CASSPSCTLNYGYTF.

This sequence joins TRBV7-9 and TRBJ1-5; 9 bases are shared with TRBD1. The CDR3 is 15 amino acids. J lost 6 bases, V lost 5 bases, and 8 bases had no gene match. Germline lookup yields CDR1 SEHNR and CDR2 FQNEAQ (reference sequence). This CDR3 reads CASSRGTGIGQPQHF. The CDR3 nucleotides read TGTGCCAGCAGCCGCGGGACAGGGATAGGTCAGCCCCAGCATTTT.

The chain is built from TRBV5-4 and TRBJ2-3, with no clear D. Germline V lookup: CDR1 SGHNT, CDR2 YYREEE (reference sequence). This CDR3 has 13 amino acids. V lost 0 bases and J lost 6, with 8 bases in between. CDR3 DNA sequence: TGTGCCAGCAGCTTGGTACCCCAGGATACGCAGTATTTT. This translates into CASSLVPQDTQYF.

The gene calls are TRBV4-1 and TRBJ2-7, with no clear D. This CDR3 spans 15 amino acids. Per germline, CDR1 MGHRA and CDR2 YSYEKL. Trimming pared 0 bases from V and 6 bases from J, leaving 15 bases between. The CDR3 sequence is CASSQEAQGSGEQYF. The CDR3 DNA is TGCGCCAGCAGCCAAGAGGCCCAAGGGTCAGGCGAGCAGTACTTC.

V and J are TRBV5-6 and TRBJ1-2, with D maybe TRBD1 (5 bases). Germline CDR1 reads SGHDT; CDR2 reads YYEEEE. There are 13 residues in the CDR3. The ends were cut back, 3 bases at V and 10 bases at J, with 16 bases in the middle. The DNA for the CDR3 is TGTGCCAGCAGCTCCGGGACCCGCTTTGCCTACACCTTC. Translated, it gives CASSSGTRFAYTF.

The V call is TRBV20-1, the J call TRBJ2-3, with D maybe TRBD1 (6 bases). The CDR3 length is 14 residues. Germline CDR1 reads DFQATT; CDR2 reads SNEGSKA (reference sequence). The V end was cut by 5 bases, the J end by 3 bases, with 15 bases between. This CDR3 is CSAGRGRVTDTQYF. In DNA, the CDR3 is TGCAGTGCTGGCAGGGGTAGAGTTACAGATACGCAGTATTTT.

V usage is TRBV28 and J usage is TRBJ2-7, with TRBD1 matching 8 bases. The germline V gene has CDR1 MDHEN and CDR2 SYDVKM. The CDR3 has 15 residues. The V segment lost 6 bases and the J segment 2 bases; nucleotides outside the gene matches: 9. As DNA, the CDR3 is TGTGCCAGCAGGGGTGGGACAGGTTCCCCCTACGAGCAGTACTTC. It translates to CASRGGTGSPYEQYF.

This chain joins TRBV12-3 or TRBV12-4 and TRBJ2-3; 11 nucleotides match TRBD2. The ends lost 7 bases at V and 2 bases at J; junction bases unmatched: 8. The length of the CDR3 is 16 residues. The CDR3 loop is CASNELAGGPTDTQYF. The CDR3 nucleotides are TGTGCCAGCAATGAGTTAGCGGGGGGGCCCACAGATACGCAGTATTTT.

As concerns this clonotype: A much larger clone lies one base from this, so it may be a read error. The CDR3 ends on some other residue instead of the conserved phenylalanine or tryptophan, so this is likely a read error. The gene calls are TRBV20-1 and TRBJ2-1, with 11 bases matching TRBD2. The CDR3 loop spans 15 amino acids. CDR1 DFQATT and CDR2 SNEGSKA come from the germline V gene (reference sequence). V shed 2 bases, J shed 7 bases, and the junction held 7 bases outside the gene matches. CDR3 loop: CSARPGTSGQNEQFL. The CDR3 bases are TGCAGTGCTAGACCCGGGACTAGCGGTCAGAATGAGCAGTTCCTC.

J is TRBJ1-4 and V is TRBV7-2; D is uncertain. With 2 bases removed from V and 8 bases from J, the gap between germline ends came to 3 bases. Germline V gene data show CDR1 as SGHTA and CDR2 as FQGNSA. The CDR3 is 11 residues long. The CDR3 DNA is TGTGCCAGCAGCTTAAGGGAAAAACTGTTTTTT. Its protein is CASSLREKLFF.

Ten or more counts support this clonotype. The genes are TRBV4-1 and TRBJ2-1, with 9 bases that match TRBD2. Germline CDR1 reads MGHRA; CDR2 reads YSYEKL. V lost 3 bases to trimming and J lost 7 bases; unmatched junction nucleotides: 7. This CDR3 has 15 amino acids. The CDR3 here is CASSQRGRAWNEQFF. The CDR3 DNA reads TGCGCCAGCAGCCAGCGCGGGAGGGCCTGGAATGAGCAGTTCTTC.

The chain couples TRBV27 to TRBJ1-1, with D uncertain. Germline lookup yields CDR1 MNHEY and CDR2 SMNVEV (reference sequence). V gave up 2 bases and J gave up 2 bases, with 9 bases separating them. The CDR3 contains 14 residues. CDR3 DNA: TGTGCCAGCAGTTTAACCCCTCAAAACACTGAAGCTTTCTTT. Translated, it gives CASSLTPQNTEAFF.

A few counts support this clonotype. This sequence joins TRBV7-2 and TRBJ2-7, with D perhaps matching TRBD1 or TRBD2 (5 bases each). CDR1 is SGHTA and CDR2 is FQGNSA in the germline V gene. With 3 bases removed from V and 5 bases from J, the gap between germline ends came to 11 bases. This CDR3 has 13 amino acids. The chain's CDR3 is CASSLTRGDEQYF. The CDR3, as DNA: TGTGCCAGCAGCTTGACACGGGGCGACGAGCAGTACTTC.